The 10 T cell receptor beta chains given below trace back to one sample, sequenced in a study of cytomegalovirus exposure and HLA in healthy donors. A multiplex PCR was run with 60 Vbeta primers and 13 Jbeta primers. Assay: immunoSEQ multiplex PCR; the TCRdb copy retains only in-frame clones and omits some. The table records around 120,000 clones, 60% to 85% of them present only once. The material sequenced was PBMCs. The receptors here all came from a female donor in good health and CMV-seropositive.

V is TRBV18 and J is TRBJ2-7, with TRBD1 as a possible D gene (6 bases). V lost 4 bases, J lost 3 bases, and 19 bases lay in between. This CDR3 has 16 amino acids. In germline, CDR1 is KGHSH, CDR2 LQKENI. CDR3 in amino acids: CASSHLGQPWDYEQYF. In DNA, the CDR3 is TGTGCCAGCTCACATCTAGGACAGCCTTGGGACTACGAGCAGTACTTC.

The chain links TRBV4-1 to TRBJ1-1; TRBD1 might be the D (5 bases). Germline V CDR1 and CDR2: MGHRA, YSYEKL. V was shortened by 4 bases and J by 8 bases, with 14 bases between the two germline ends. There are 13 residues in the CDR3. The CDR3 DNA follows: TGCGCCAGCAGCCGGGGGGTAGCTGGGGAAGCTTTCTTT. It codes for CASSRGVAGEAFF.

The sample holds a few counts of this clone. This chain joins TRBV5-1 and TRBJ2-3; 11 positions match TRBD1. The CDR3 extends over 16 amino acids. V shed 5 bases and J 1 base; nucleotides not matched to a gene: 6. Germline V gene sequence: CDR1 SGHRS, CDR2 YFSETQ. The CDR3 protein is CASRGTGGLGTDTQYF. In DNA, the CDR3 is TGCGCCAGCAGGGGGACAGGGGGACTTGGCACAGATACGCAGTATTTT.

This rearrangement joins TRBV5-8 to TRBJ2-7, with a weak D call TRBD2 (6 bases). V was cut by 5 bases and J by 5 bases, with 23 bases left in between. Per the germline V gene, CDR1 is SGHTS and CDR2 is YDEGEE. The CDR3 sequence is 16 residues long. The CDR3 region has the DNA TGTGCCAGCAGAAATAACCCGGGGACTTTGGGGAACGAGCAGTACTTC. This encodes CASRNNPGTLGNEQYF.

The chain recombines TRBV2 with TRBJ1-3, with 7 bases that match TRBD1. Germline V gene data show CDR1 as SNHLY and CDR2 as FYNNEI. The CDR3 consists of 15 residues. V was clipped by 7 bases and J by 0 bases; unmatched bases: 6. The CDR3 bases are TGTGCCAGCACCGGACAGGAGATCTCTGGAAACACCATATATTTT. Its protein product is CASTGQEISGNTIYF. The full variable domain, in which reference TRBV2 and TRBJ1-3 provide the parts outside the CDR3, is EPEVTQTPSHQVTQMGQEVILRCVPISNHLYFYWYRQILGQKVEFLVSFYNNEISEKSEIFDDQFSVERPDGSNFTLKIRSTKLEDSAMYFCASTGQEISGNTIYFGEGSWLTVV.

This sequence joins TRBV18 and TRBJ2-1, with a tentative D call TRBD1 (5 bases). CDR3 length equals 13 residues. Between the trimmed V and J ends, which lost 6 bases and 3 bases, there was a span of 9 bases. The germline gives CDR1 KGHSH, CDR2 LQKENI. In nucleotides, the CDR3 is TGTGCCAGCTCCCTCGACAGCTACAATGAGCAGTTCTTC. As protein: CASSLDSYNEQFF.

Concerning this clone itself: Sequence at one end of the junction differs from germline and may be a read error. The chain combines TRBV7-9 with TRBJ1-4; tentative D call: TRBD1 (5 bases). The CDR3 covers 15 residues. Germline values: CDR1 SEHNR, CDR2 FQNEAQ (reference sequence). The DNA of the CDR3 is TGTGTCAGCAGCTTCCAGGGAACCACTAATGAAAAACTGTTTTTT. It yields the protein CVSSFQGTTNEKLFF. Looking up the rest from reference TRBV7-9 and TRBJ1-4 gives the full variable domain: DTGVSQNPRHKITKRGQNVTFRCDPISEHNRLYWYRQTLGQGPEFLTYFQNEAQLEKSRLLSDRFSAERPKGSFSTLEIQRTEQGDSAMYLCVSSFQGTTNEKLFFGSGTQLSVL.

The V call is TRBV15, the J call TRBJ1-4; D is possibly TRBD1 (6 bases). Germline lookup yields CDR1 LNHNV and CDR2 YYDKDF (reference sequence). This CDR3 has 15 amino acids. V was pared by 0 bases and J by 10 bases, with 15 bases between. The CDR3 sequence: CATSRDTGGGGKLFF. As DNA, the CDR3 is TGTGCCACCAGCAGAGATACGGGAGGGGGTGGAAAACTGTTTTTT.

This clone was seen only a few times. The chain recombines TRBV11-2 with TRBJ2-7; D is undetermined. There are 11 residues in the CDR3. Germline V CDR1 and CDR2: SGHAT, FQNNGV. Trimming took off 5 bases at V and 3 bases at J, with 5 bases between the two ends. The CDR3 loop reads CASSVLYEQYF. For the CDR3, the DNA is TGTGCCAGCAGCGTCCTCTACGAGCAGTACTTC.

This sequence joins TRBV6-5 and TRBJ2-3; TRBD2 might be the D (7 bases). V was clipped by 6 bases and J by 8 bases, with 12 bases between them. Germline loops: CDR1 MNHEY, CDR2 SVGAGI. The CDR3 loop spans 12 amino acids. The CDR3 sequence: CASSGGLGTQYF. For the CDR3, the DNA is TGTGCCAGCAGCGGGGGGCTGGGTACGCAGTATTTT.